The next 3 T cell receptor beta chains were all read from a single sample in a study of breast tumors, draining lymph nodes, adjacent tissues. TCRdb redid the calling of the multiplex PCR reads with MiXCR, one entry per CDR3 protein. Of about 13,000 distinct CDR3 sequences in the sample, about 50% were seen once. The sample taken for sequencing was tumor-adjacent breast tissue. These TCRs come from a female donor with breast cancer. Some clones in this sample may be carry-over from other donors' samples.

Ten or more counts support this clonotype. Just one base apart from a much larger clone, this may be a read error. The chain carries TRBV6-2 or TRBV6-3 and TRBJ2-7, with 7 nucleotides matching TRBD2. Germline CDR1 MNHEY, CDR2 SVGEGT. This CDR3 comprises 14 residues. V lost 5 bases and J lost 2; bases outside the gene matches: 6. The CDR3 coding sequence is TGTGCCAGCAGTCCCCCCAGCGGGACCTACGAGCAGTACTTC. This translates into CASSPPSGTYEQYF.

The gene calls are TRBV20-1 and TRBJ2-7, with no clear D. This CDR3 spans 12 amino acids. The germline CDR1 and CDR2 sequences are DFQATT and SNEGSKA (reference sequence). Trimming removed 4 bases at V and 5 bases at J, with 12 bases between. CDR3 bases: TGCAGTGCTAACCGGCAGGCCCACGAGCAGTACTTC. Its protein is CSANRQAHEQYF.

The rearrangement uses TRBV7-8 and TRBJ2-7; D may be TRBD2 (5 bases). Per the germline V gene, CDR1 is SGHVS and CDR2 is FQNEAQ. V lost 0 bases and J lost 11, with 11 bases in between. The CDR3 consists of 12 residues. This CDR3 is CASSLAGEREYF. The CDR3 coding sequence is TGTGCCAGCAGCTTAGCGGGCGAGAGGGAGTACTTC.